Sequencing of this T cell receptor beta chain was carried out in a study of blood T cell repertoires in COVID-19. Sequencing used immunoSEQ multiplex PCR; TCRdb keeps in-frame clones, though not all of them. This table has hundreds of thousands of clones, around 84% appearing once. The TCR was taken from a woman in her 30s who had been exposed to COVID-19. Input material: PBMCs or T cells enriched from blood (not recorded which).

The CDR3 loop reads CASSSGQLAEKLFF. Written as DNA, the CDR3 is TGCGCCAGCAGCTCCGGACAGCTGGCTGAAAAACTGTTTTTT. The chain couples TRBV5-1 to TRBJ1-4, with D maybe TRBD1 (6 bases). CDR3 length: 14 residues. Germline-derived CDR1 and CDR2 are SGHRS and YFSETQ. V shed 3 bases and J shed 7 bases, with 13 bases lying between them.